This T cell receptor (beta chain) is from a study of regulatory T cells in long-lasting Graves disease. Regarding time point: newly diagnosed GD, antithyroid drugs for less than 3 months. Construction of the TCR library relied on RNA isolated from PBMCs. Graves' disease diagnoses used American Thyroid Association guidelines. Broader study findings: Sample size, which was small, may have reduced accuracy.

This clonotype has just a few counts. Its antigen is still unknown. Library construction for TCR beta used iRepertoire HTBI primers and Arm-PCR of CDR3 regions. Each CDR3 protein is one row after TCRdb ran MiXCR on the multiplex PCR reads. This table holds about 440,000 distinct CDR3 sequences, 14% to 15% found once. Germline loops: CDR1 DFQATT, CDR2 SNEGSKA (reference sequence). V lost 3 bases to trimming and J lost 7 bases, with 28 bases between them. The CDR3 spans 17 residues. These same data were also listed under a study on T cells in Graves' hyperthyroidism and ophthalmopathy. That paper adds: The blood repertoire included most of the expanded thyroid clonotypes above 0.001.

Sequences were derived from peripheral blood mononuclear cells (PBMCs), sampled at new diagnosis, from a patient treated with antithyroid drugs. The TCR sequence derives from a woman in her twenties or thirties with Graves disease. The chain joins TRBV20-1 to TRBJ2-7; tentatively, D is TRBD2 (7 bases). CDR3 region: CSARSRGAQKNVLEQYF. In DNA, the CDR3 is TGCAGTGCTAGGTCTCGGGGGGCACAAAAGAACGTACTGGAGCAGTACTTC.